The present T cell receptor (beta chain) was sequenced within a study of T cells in Graves' hyperthyroidism and ophthalmopathy (dated by TCRdb to between 2018 and 2021). Notes on the research overall: Peripheral blood was sampled at the time of initial diagnosis, prior to any treatment. After sampling, hyperthyroidism patients received methimazole starting at 30 mg daily, and ophthalmopathy patients received high-dose intravenous methylprednisolone. The paper reports TCR Vbeta CDR3 sequencing of about 140 peripheral blood samples: 40 to 45 ophthalmopathy, under 80 hyperthyroidism and around 17 progressor patients. A discovery cohort of roughly 100 patients, about 40 with Graves' ophthalmopathy and 57 with stable Graves' hyperthyroidism, was used to find distinguishing TCR V-J signatures. For training and testing, the 100 or so patients in the discovery cohort were randomly divided in a 7:3 ratio. Prospective prediction of ophthalmopathy was tested in an independent validation cohort of under 20 hyperthyroidism patients and around 16 patients who later progressed to ophthalmopathy. Thyroid tissue and blood T-cell repertoires from six Graves' hyperthyroidism patients were also compared in the study.

The CDR3 runs 15 amino acids, cysteine and phenylalanine included. The read is trimmed to its CDR3 DNA, 45 bases read in frame from base 1. The germline V gene (reference sequence) provides CDR1 PRHDT and CDR2 FYEKMQ. In the ophthalmopathy patients, disease was moderately to severely active, with a Clinical Activity Score of 3 or more, a NOSPECS grade of 4 or more, and a duration of less than 3 months. Patients with uncontrolled infections, other autoimmune diseases, pregnancy or lactation were excluded. Clinical symptoms, serum thyroxine and TRAb, thyroid ultrasound, and orbital computed tomography formed the basis for the diagnoses. PBMCs were isolated from about 10 ml of fresh peripheral blood by Ficoll-Paque density gradient centrifugation. Trizol reagent was used to extract total RNA, and RNA quality was then checked on an Agilent 2100 Bioanalyzer. The TCR beta CDR3 regions were amplified from the RNA transcripts. The TCR CDR3 was subjected to a first round of RT-PCR using the HTBI primer set and the Qiagen OneStep RT-PCR kit. Libraries were constructed in a second round of multiplex PCR, after which size selection and purification were performed. Paired-end sequencing of the libraries was performed with 100 bp reads on an Illumina HiSeq2000. The paper's processing steps were these. SOAPnuke was used to process the raw data, throwing out any read that contained adapters or uncalled bases, had a mean Phred below 15, or lacked an exact constant-primer or identifier match. COPE v1.2.5 was used to merge high-quality paired reads, and clonotypes were defined as unique nucleotide sequences. MiTCR v1.1 was used to align the clonotypes against IMGT TRBV, TRBD and TRBJ reference segments. Only V-J combinations with frequency above 0.0001, covering about 99% of repertoires, were analysed. The TCS score was defined as the ratio of F50 (clonal expansion) to E x V (chaos), calculated using BLOSUM62-based TCRdist between CDR3 peptides within each V-J. Welch's t-statistics and random forest reduced just over 500 V-J features to 13, which were used in a naive Bayes classifier (R e1071). The public reads were run again by TCRdb, first through fastp at Q25 and then through MiXCR, and only productive beta chains were kept. When rows share a CDR3 protein, they turn into one entry using the most common DNA and genes. None of the V and J calls come from the authors' own analysis; TCRdb made them. This sample comprises 200,000 to 300,000 distinct CDR3 sequences, approximately 25% of them detected only once. Together, the top ten hold roughly 32% of the sample.

About this clonotype itself: It has no known antigen specificity. One base away lies a much larger clone, so this may be a sequencing read error.

Overall study outcomes, separate from this receptor: A 13 V-J signature model separated ophthalmopathy from stable hyperthyroidism, with approximately 87% sensitivity and roughly 81% specificity in cross-validation and 80%/75% in testing. Most expanded thyroid clonotypes (frequency above 0.001) were also detected in blood, suggesting blood repertoires may reflect thyroid immune responses. In validation, the model predicted progression to ophthalmopathy with over 65% sensitivity and 72% to 85% specificity, a median of approximately 6.7 months before onset. Sample size was not statistically predetermined, and blinding of investigators to group allocation was not performed.

The source is a woman aged 40 to 50 with Graves' ophthalmopathy. Source material: blood. The chain was built from TRBV13 and TRBJ2-7; TRBD2 is perhaps the D gene, given 7 matching bases. The CDR3 region: CASERSSSPAGGQHF. Read as DNA, the sequence is TGTGCCAGCGAACGCTCTAGCTCCCCCGCCGGGGGGCAGCACTTC.